Following are 25 T cell receptor beta chains from one sample sequenced in a study of T cells expressing NK-cell markers. TCRdb re-called the 5' RACE reads; one entry per CDR3 protein, DNA not given. The sample data list over 200,000 distinct CDR3 sequences. Sequencing was done on a sample of blood T cells: a sorted CD56 or NKG2C T cell subset, CD4+ or CD8+ T cells, or bulk PBMC T cells (not recorded which). Receptor source: a man aged 18 to 35 in good health.

This rearrangement joins TRBV7-9 to TRBJ2-3; TCRdb calls TRBD2, which cannot be checked without DNA. Germline V gene lookup returns CDR1 SEHNR and CDR2 FQNEAQ (reference sequence). The CDR3 covers 17 residues. Here the CDR3 reads CASSLASPGGIGDTQYF.

The J gene is TRBJ2-2, the V gene TRBV29-1; TCRdb lists TRBD2, though no DNA is available to test this call. This CDR3 contains 13 residues. Germline V gene lookup returns CDR1 SQVTM and CDR2 ANQGSEA. CDR3 protein: CSAQALTTGELFF.

Here the CDR3 reads CASSLVGTTSYNEQFF. The chain couples TRBV7-9 to TRBJ2-1; the D gene TCRdb calls, TRBD2, cannot be checked with no DNA. Per germline, CDR1 SEHNR and CDR2 FQNEAQ (reference sequence). This CDR3 is built from 16 residues.

The rearrangement joins TRBV20-1 to TRBJ2-7. Per germline, CDR1 DFQATT and CDR2 SNEGSKA (reference sequence). The CDR3 totals 14 residues. This CDR3 is CSAYHPDRVYEQYF.

V and J are TRBV2 and TRBJ2-2; TCRdb's D call, TRBD2, is unchecked because there is no DNA. The CDR3 consists of 19 residues. Germline CDR1 SNHLY, CDR2 FYNNEI. The chain's CDR3 is CASSEARTEASYNTGELFF.

V and J are TRBV15 and TRBJ2-3; with no DNA, the TCRdb D assignment of TRBD1 cannot be verified. The germline V gene has CDR1 LNHNV and CDR2 YYDKDF (reference sequence). CDR3 length equals 13 residues. This CDR3 is CATHNRSTDTQYF.

The V call is TRBV7-9, the J call TRBJ2-7; without DNA, the TCRdb call of TRBD1 cannot be checked. The CDR3 totals 14 residues. CDR1 SEHNR and CDR2 FQNEAQ come from the germline V gene (reference sequence). The CDR3 protein is CASSFGTGNDEQYF. Complete variable domain (other parts from reference TRBV7-9 and TRBJ2-7): DTGVSQNPRHKITKRGQNVTFRCDPISEHNRLYWYRQTLGQGPEFLTYFQNEAQLEKSRLLSDRFSAERPKGSFSTLEIQRTEQGDSAMYLCASSFGTGNDEQYFGPGTRLTVT.

The chain joins TRBV5-1 to TRBJ2-5. Germline CDR1 reads SGHRS; CDR2 reads YFSETQ. This CDR3 is built from 15 residues. The CDR3 protein is CASSFVGAWEETQYF.

The rearrangement uses TRBV6-5 and TRBJ1-1; without DNA, the TCRdb call of TRBD1 cannot be checked. Germline CDR1 MNHEY, CDR2 SVGAGI. This CDR3 spans 19 amino acids. The CDR3 loop reads CASSYVRPSGRRKNTEAFF.

V is TRBV20-1 and J is TRBJ2-7. The CDR3 contains 13 residues. Germline V lookup: CDR1 DFQATT, CDR2 SNEGSKA (reference sequence). The CDR3 sequence is CSARDTYSYEQYF.

The V and J genes are TRBV6-5 and TRBJ2-2; the TRBD1 assignment by TCRdb is unverifiable without DNA. Per the germline V gene, CDR1 is MNHEY and CDR2 is SVGAGI. CDR3 length: 18 residues. The CDR3 loop reads CASSYDPGQAANTGELFF.

The chain is built from TRBV7-8 and TRBJ2-2; the D gene TCRdb calls, TRBD2, cannot be checked with no DNA. CDR1 and CDR2 (germline): SGHVS, FQNEAQ. This CDR3 has 16 residues. CDR3 residues: CASSLGSRVYAGELFF.

The chain is built from TRBV10-3 and TRBJ2-5. This CDR3 region has 13 residues. Per germline, CDR1 ENHRY and CDR2 SYGVKD. The CDR3 sequence is CAISGHAQETQYF.

The chain has TRBV7-2 and TRBJ2-7. Germline V lookup: CDR1 SGHTA, CDR2 FQGNSA. CDR3 length: 13 residues. CDR3 sequence reads: CASSLGQKYEQYF.

The chain couples TRBV6-5 to TRBJ2-1; the TRBD1 assignment by TCRdb is unverifiable without DNA. The CDR3 has 14 residues. Germline V gene data show CDR1 as MNHEY and CDR2 as SVGAGI. The CDR3 spells CASSYAWQGSEQFF.

The chain combines TRBV5-1 with TRBJ2-6; the D gene TCRdb calls, TRBD1, cannot be checked with no DNA. CDR3 length: 16 amino acids. Germline V gene lookup returns CDR1 SGHRS and CDR2 YFSETQ. The CDR3 here is CASSLNRDSGANVLTF.

The chain has TRBV10-3 and TRBJ2-1; TCRdb's D call of TRBD1 is untestable without DNA. The CDR3 totals 14 residues. Germline V gene data show CDR1 as ENHRY and CDR2 as SYGVKD. CDR3 region: CAIRSDRDANEQFF.

The V gene is TRBV6-1, the J gene TRBJ2-5; with no DNA, the TCRdb D assignment of TRBD2 cannot be verified. CDR3 size: 14 residues. Germline V lookup: CDR1 MNHNS, CDR2 SASEGT. The CDR3 reads CASGAAGGRETQYF.

The chain is built from TRBV20-1 and TRBJ2-1; lacking DNA, the TRBD1 call made by TCRdb goes unchecked. The germline V gene has CDR1 DFQATT and CDR2 SNEGSKA (reference sequence). CDR3 length: 12 residues. The CDR3 sequence: CSASRGMNEQFF.

The V and J genes are TRBV19 and TRBJ2-1; with no DNA, the TCRdb D assignment of TRBD2 cannot be verified. The CDR3 loop spans 13 amino acids. Germline V lookup: CDR1 LNHDA, CDR2 SQIVND (reference sequence). The CDR3 reads CASRDPPVAEQFF.

The chain links TRBV19 to TRBJ2-2; TCRdb's D gene call, TRBD1, goes unchecked for lack of DNA. CDR1 LNHDA and CDR2 SQIVND come from the germline V gene (reference sequence). The CDR3 length is 15 residues. This chain's CDR3 is CASRARGGGTGELFF. Full variable domain (rest looked up from reference TRBV19 and TRBJ2-2): DGGITQSPKYLFRKEGQNVTLSCEQNLNHDAMYWYRQDPGQGLRLIYYSQIVNDFQKGDIAEGYSVSREKKESFPLTVTSAQKNPTAFYLCASRARGGGTGELFFGEGSRLTVL.

The chain recombines TRBV5-1 with TRBJ2-6. Germline V lookup: CDR1 SGHRS, CDR2 YFSETQ. There are 14 residues in the CDR3. The CDR3 loop reads CASSSSGGANVLTF. The whole variable domain, filled in from reference TRBV5-1 and TRBJ2-6, reads KAGVTQTPRYLIKTRGQQVTLSCSPISGHRSVSWYQQTPGQGLQFLFEYFSETQRNKGNFPGRFSGRQFSNSRSEMNVSTLELGDSALYLCASSSSGGANVLTFGAGSRLTVL.

The chain links TRBV18 to TRBJ2-3; TCRdb picks TRBD2, but there is no DNA to check that call. The CDR3 contains 13 residues. Germline V gene sequence: CDR1 KGHSH, CDR2 LQKENI. The CDR3 is CAASGGTTDTQYF.

This chain's CDR3 is CASSLSVPLNTEAFF. The chain combines TRBV7-2 with TRBJ1-1; TCRdb lists TRBD1, though no DNA is available to test this call. This CDR3 region has 15 residues. Germline loops: CDR1 SGHTA, CDR2 FQGNSA.

This rearrangement joins TRBV28 to TRBJ1-1. Germline V lookup: CDR1 MDHEN, CDR2 SYDVKM. This CDR3 has 13 residues. The CDR3 here is CASSQTLNTEAFF.